Listed below are T cell receptor beta chains from one sample, sequenced in a study of Graves' ophthalmopathy and Graves' hyperthyroidism. Via MiXCR, TCRdb re-called the multiplex PCR reads, giving one row per CDR3 protein. The sample lists roughly 160,000 distinct CDR3 sequences; around 39% were seen once. Sequencing was done on a sample of peripheral blood. These receptors all come from a man under 40 with Graves' ophthalmopathy. CDR3s include the opening cysteine and the closing phenylalanine or tryptophan. The D gene is left open where the match is weak. Clone size is not always given. Where it is, it says once, few, many or a class for expanded clones.

d_gene	v_gene	j_gene	abundance	CDR3nt	CDR3aa
NA	TRBV12-3/TRBV12-4	TRBJ1-1	many	TGTGCCAGCTCCTTTGGGCCCTCGAACACTGAAGCTTTCTTT	CASSFGPSNTEAFF
TRBD1	TRBV28	TRBJ1-2	many	TGTGCCAGCAGTTCCGGTGGCAGGGGGCAAGGCTACACCTTC	CASSSGGRGQGYTF
TRBD1	TRBV7-2	TRBJ1-6	NA	TGTGCCAGCAGCTTCCGGGACAGGAATAATTCACCCCTCCACTTT	CASSFRDRNNSPLHF
NA	TRBV4-1	TRBJ1-6	many	TGCGCCAGCAGCCCCACAGGGTGGCCCAGTGGTAATTCACCCCTCCACTTT	CASSPTGWPSGNSPLHF
NA	TRBV6-2/TRBV6-3	TRBJ1-2	few	TGTGCCAGTCGGGACGGCTTCTATGGCTACACCTTC	CASRDGFYGYTF
NA	TRBV20-1	TRBJ2-7	many	TGCAGTGCTTTCAGGGGTTCATCCTACGAGCAGTACTTC	CSAFRGSSYEQYF
NA	TRBV27	TRBJ2-5	NA	TGTGCCAGCAGTTTGGCGGGCACCCCCATGGAGGCCCAGTACTTC	CASSLAGTPMEAQYF
NA	TRBV28	TRBJ2-7	many	TGTGCCAGCAGGGGGTGGGGGACCTACGAGCAGTACTTC	CASRGWGTYEQYF
TRBD1	TRBV7-2	TRBJ2-5	NA	TGTGCCAGCAGCTTATCGACAGGGGTGGGAGAGACCCAGTACTTC	CASSLSTGVGETQYF
TRBD1	TRBV27	TRBJ1-1	many	TGTGCCAGCAGTTTAAGTTGGACAGGTCGATTGAACACTGAAGCTTTCTTT	CASSLSWTGRLNTEAFF